Sequencing of this TCR beta chain was carried out in a study of metastatic and nonmetastatic thyroid tumors. CDR1 SGHTA and CDR2 FQGNSA come from the germline V gene. The CDR3 spans 13 residues. To note about this clone: An end of the junction does not agree with germline; a read error may underlie this.

MiXCR reprocessed the PCR reads for TCRdb. The sample has some 26,000 clones, approximately 22% seen once; the top ten hold roughly 4.4%. Not a single patient had been given any form of treatment at any point before undergoing thyroid surgery. Sequenced input: adjacent normal tissue. The chain recombines TRBV7-2 with TRBJ1-6; TRBD1 might be the D (5 bases). The sequence came from a female donor with papillary thyroid cancer or a benign thyroid nodule (not recorded which). Some clones in this sample may be carry-over from other donors' samples. The CDR3 DNA reads as TGTGCCAGCAGCAGGGACCGAAATTCGCCCCTCAACTTT. It yields the protein CASSRDRNSPLNF.